Presented here are 2 T cell receptor beta chains from one specimen sequenced in a study of T cells in Graves' hyperthyroidism and ophthalmopathy (dated by TCRdb to the late 2010s). Libraries were prepared through multiplex PCR. The reads were generated on an Illumina HiSeq 2000. TCR beta CDR3 regions were amplified from RNA transcripts. The first round of RT-PCR for the TCR CDR3 was performed with the HTBI primer set and the Qiagen OneStep RT-PCR kit. The public reads were reprocessed in TCRdb via fastp at Q25 and MiXCR, keeping in-frame beta chains. All rows with the same CDR3 protein become a single entry with the most common DNA and genes. The sample records around 500,000 distinct CDR3 sequences, around a fifth of which are singletons. The ten largest clones capture 45% to 50% of the sample. Sequenced sample: blood. The origin of the receptors is a woman between 65 and 79 years old with Graves' ophthalmopathy.

This clonotype was counted many times. The chain joins TRBV28 to TRBJ1-5; 11 bases are shared with TRBD1. Germline V gene sequence: CDR1 MDHEN, CDR2 SYDVKM. There are 15 residues in the CDR3. Trimming took 6 bases from V and 7 from J; bases not matched to a gene: 8. The CDR3: CASRIGQGASQPQHF. CDR3 DNA: TGTGCCAGCAGAATAGGACAGGGGGCTTCACAGCCCCAGCATTTT.

This clonotype showed up just a few times. CDR3 coding DNA: TGTGCCACCAGCACCCTTCTGGGGAGAAAGAGAAACATTCAGTACTTC. It specifies CATSTLLGRKRNIQYF. The chain links TRBV15 to TRBJ2-4, with D possibly TRBD2 on 5 matching bases. CDR3 length: 16 residues. Germline V CDR1 and CDR2: LNHNV, YYDKDF (reference sequence). Trimming cost V 4 bases and J 6 bases, with 19 bases left between them.